This TCR beta chain was sequenced for a study of T cell responses to AZD1222 COVID-19 vaccine. Study-level findings and limits: Reportedly, nearly half of unique spike TCRs recognized epitopes outside B.1.351/B.1.1.7 mutations. No repertoire was sampled before or during the peak T cell response, only after it.

Germline V CDR1 and CDR2: SGHRS, YFSETQ. This CDR3 is 14 amino acids long. Losses at the gene ends were 3 bases for V and 3 bases for J; bases not matched to a gene: 5. Data came from immunoSEQ multiplex PCR; TCRdb stores just in-frame clones and leaves some out. Of more than 250,000 clones in the sample, 85% to 95% were seen once. Regarding this clone: Its target is unknown.

The V call is TRBV5-1, the J call TRBJ2-5; TRBD2 aligns across 7 bases. The TCR originated in an adult in good health. The sample consisted of peripheral blood, taken on day 0 of AZD1222 vaccination. CDR3 nucleotides: TGCGCCAGCAGCTGGGGGGGACCAGAAGAGACCCAGTACTTC. It is translated as CASSWGGPEETQYF.